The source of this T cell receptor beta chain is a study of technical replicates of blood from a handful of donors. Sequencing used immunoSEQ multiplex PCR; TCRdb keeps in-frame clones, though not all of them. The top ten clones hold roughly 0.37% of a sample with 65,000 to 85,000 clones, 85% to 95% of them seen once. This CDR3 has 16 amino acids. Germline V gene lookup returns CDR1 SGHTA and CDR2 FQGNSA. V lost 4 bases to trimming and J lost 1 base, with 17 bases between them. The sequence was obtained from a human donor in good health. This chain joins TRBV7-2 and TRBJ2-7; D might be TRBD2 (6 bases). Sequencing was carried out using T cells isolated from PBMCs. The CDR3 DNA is TGTGCCAGCAGCTCCCACATGGACTATTCGTCCTACGAGCAGTACTTC. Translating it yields CASSSHMDYSSYEQYF.